One and the same sample provided the 11 T cell receptor beta chains below, sequenced in a study of cytomegalovirus exposure and HLA in healthy donors. Both 60 Vbeta primers and 13 Jbeta primers went into the PCR. Generated by immunoSEQ multiplex PCR, the TCRdb table keeps only in-frame clones and is missing some. Of around 49,000 clones in the sample, about 78% were seen once. The specimen was PBMCs. The receptors derive from a man aged 30 to 45 in good health and CMV-seropositive.

The V gene is TRBV7-2, the J gene TRBJ1-2; a weak D match, TRBD1 (6 bases). Germline CDR1 and CDR2: SGHTA and FQGNSA. V was cut by 1 base and J by 7 bases, with 13 bases left in between. This CDR3 has 14 amino acids. The CDR3 region has the DNA TGTGCCAGCAGCTTAGTGGCAAGAGGGGGTGGCTACACCTTC. It translates to CASSLVARGGGYTF.

The rearrangement uses TRBV7-9 and TRBJ1-2; D not resolved. V gave up 2 bases and J gave up 7 bases, with 8 bases separating them. Germline loops: CDR1 SEHNR, CDR2 FQNEAQ (reference sequence). The CDR3 totals 12 residues. The CDR3 region is CASSLIPGGYTF. CDR3 sequence (DNA): TGTGCCAGCAGCTTAATCCCAGGTGGCTACACCTTC.

V usage is TRBV5-6 and J usage is TRBJ2-3; 7 positions match TRBD2. V shed 3 bases, J shed 4 bases, and the junction held 11 bases outside the gene matches. The CDR3 totals 16 residues. Germline CDR1 SGHDT, CDR2 YYEEEE. CDR3 sequence: CASSSDKVGGADTQYF. The CDR3 DNA sequence: TGTGCCAGCAGCTCTGACAAGGTGGGGGGGGCAGATACGCAGTATTTT.

This clone was seen a handful of times. This CDR3 is CASSPREDREFEAFF. Written as DNA, the CDR3 is TGTGCCAGCAGCCCCCGGGAGGACAGGGAATTTGAAGCTTTCTTT. The chain joins TRBV9 to TRBJ1-1; 8 bases are shared with TRBD1. Per germline, CDR1 SGDLS and CDR2 YYNGEE. V dropped 4 bases and J dropped 7; count of bases not matched to a gene: 12. The CDR3 is 15 residues long.

V and J are TRBV9 and TRBJ1-2; D is unresolved. V was cut by 0 bases and J by 5 bases, with 14 bases left in between. The CDR3 extends over 15 amino acids. CDR1 and CDR2 (germline): SGDLS, YYNGEE. Written as DNA, the CDR3 is TGTGCCAGCAGCGTAGGAAAGGAGTACCAATATGGCTACACCTTC. Protein product: CASSVGKEYQYGYTF.

The rearrangement links TRBV4-1 to TRBJ2-3, with 15 bases aligning to TRBD2. The ends lost 1 base at V and 5 bases at J; junction bases unmatched: 10. CDR3 size: 19 residues. The germline V gene has CDR1 MGHRA and CDR2 YSYEKL. CDR3 amino acids: CASSQVRGLAGGLGDTQYF. The DNA for the CDR3 is TGCGCCAGCAGCCAAGTCCGGGGACTAGCGGGGGGCCTTGGAGATACGCAGTATTTT.

This chain joins TRBV28 and TRBJ1-2, with 9 bases lining up with TRBD1. CDR1 and CDR2 from the germline V gene are MDHEN and SYDVKM. The length of the CDR3 is 14 residues. J gave up 4 bases and V 6 bases, and 6 bases lay outside the gene matches. The CDR3 sequence: CASRDRGAGYGYTF. CDR3 bases: TGTGCCAGCAGGGACAGGGGAGCGGGCTATGGCTACACCTTC.

This clone showed up just once. The rearrangement joins TRBV2 to TRBJ1-2; 7 nucleotides line up with TRBD1. Germline CDR1 SNHLY, CDR2 FYNNEI. This CDR3 comprises 13 residues. J was trimmed by 8 bases and V by 5 bases; bases with no gene match: 8. The CDR3 DNA reads as TGTGCCAGCAGTCCGGACACGGACAGGGGCTACACCTTC. Protein product: CASSPDTDRGYTF.

V usage is TRBV11-3 and J usage is TRBJ2-1; unclear D gene. Trimming pared 5 bases from V and 9 bases from J, leaving 11 bases between. Germline assignment: CDR1 SGHNT and CDR2 YENEEA. The CDR3 length is 12 residues. The CDR3 loop reads CASSVNEAEQFF. CDR3 DNA: TGTGCCAGCAGCGTGAATGAGGCTGAGCAGTTCTTC.

The chain uses TRBV30 and TRBJ1-1; no clear D gene. V was pared by 5 bases and J by 2 bases, with 15 bases between. The germline V gene encodes CDR1 GTSNPN and CDR2 SVGIG (reference sequence). The CDR3 consists of 14 residues. DNA of the CDR3: TGTGCCTGGTCAACCGGGGTCGTAAACACTGAAGCTTTCTTT. Translating gives CAWSTGVVNTEAFF.

The sample holds a few counts of this clone. This sequence joins TRBV5-6 and TRBJ1-4, with 7 bases aligning to TRBD1. The CDR3 is made up of 15 amino acids. Trimming at V came to 4 bases and at J to 7 bases, leaving 10 bases not matched to a gene. Germline V gene sequence: CDR1 SGHDT, CDR2 YYEEEE. The CDR3 coding sequence is TGTGCCAGCAGCCCGCCCGGGACAGAATTTGAAAAACTGTTTTTT. Protein product: CASSPPGTEFEKLFF.